This T cell receptor (beta chain) emerged from a study of T cell repertoires in cytomegalovirus infection. Study-wide context: Carrying CMV and the relevant HLA type showed in public TCR beta signatures. Findings and limits, study-wide: Totalled public TCR beta family frequency picked out people who carried CMV plus the relevant HLA. The ex vivo response was dominated by HLA-C-restricted CMV-specific TCR beta clonotypes.

This clonotype was picked up a small number of times. Its antigen is unknown. Germline CDR1 is SGHRS and CDR2 is YFSETQ. The germline V and J ends were trimmed by 4 bases and 6 bases, with 13 bases remaining between them. This CDR3 has 13 residues. TCRdb reprocessed the reads via MiXCR and lists one record per CDR3 protein. The sample has hundreds of thousands of distinct CDR3 sequences, 20% to 25% seen once. The sample comprised CD8+ T cells from PBMCs. The rearrangement joins TRBV5-1 to TRBJ1-2, with D possibly being TRBD1 (6 bases). The sequence came from a human donor in good health (CMV status not recorded). Some clones in this sample may be carry-over from other donors' samples. This CDR3 is CASSPSTGNGYTF. The CDR3 coding sequence is TGCGCCAGCAGCCCGTCCACAGGGAATGGCTACACCTTC. The whole variable domain, filled in from reference TRBV5-1 and TRBJ1-2, reads KAGVTQTPRYLIKTRGQQVTLSCSPISGHRSVSWYQQTPGQGLQFLFEYFSETQRNKGNFPGRFSGRQFSNSRSEMNVSTLELGDSALYLCASSPSTGNGYTFGSGTRLTVV.